This TCR beta chain was documented in a study of T cell changes during pregnancy in multiple sclerosis. V was clipped by 4 bases and J by 1 base, with 17 bases between them. Germline V gives CDR1 SGHTS, CDR2 YDEGEE. This CDR3 is built from 17 residues. Profiled with immunoSEQ multiplex PCR; TCRdb holds only in-frame clones, not every one. This sample has about 39,000 clones, with around 92% found just once. This chain uses TRBV5-8 with TRBJ2-2; the D gene is possibly TRBD2 (7 bases). The specimen was CD4+ T cells from peripheral blood mononuclear cells, collected after pregnancy. This sequence originates from a female donor with multiple sclerosis, enrolled in a pregnancy study. The CDR3 protein is CASSRGGLAGNTGELFF. The CDR3 DNA follows: TGTGCCAGCAGCAGGGGGGGTTTGGCAGGGAACACCGGGGAGCTGTTTTTT.